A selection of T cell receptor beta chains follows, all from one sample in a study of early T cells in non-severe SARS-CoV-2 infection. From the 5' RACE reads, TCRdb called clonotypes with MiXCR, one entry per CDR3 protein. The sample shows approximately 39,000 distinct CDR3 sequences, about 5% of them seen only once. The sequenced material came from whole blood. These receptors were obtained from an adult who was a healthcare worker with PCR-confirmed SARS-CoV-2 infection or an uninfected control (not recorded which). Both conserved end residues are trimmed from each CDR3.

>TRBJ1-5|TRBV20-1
SARDGGSNQPQH
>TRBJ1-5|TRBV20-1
SASWQGQPQH
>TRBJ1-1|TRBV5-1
ASSLEGSTEAF
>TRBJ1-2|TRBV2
ASMRGYT
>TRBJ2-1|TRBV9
ASSVEPLGPYNEQF
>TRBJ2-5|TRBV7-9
ASSLASGRETQY
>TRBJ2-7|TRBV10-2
ASKVGYEQY
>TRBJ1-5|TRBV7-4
ATLPGSNQPQH
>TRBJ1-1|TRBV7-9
ASSTNRADYTEAF
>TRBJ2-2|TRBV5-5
ASSLAAGVVTGELF
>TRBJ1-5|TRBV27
ASSLGFNQPQH
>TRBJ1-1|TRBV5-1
ASSTTTMNTEAF
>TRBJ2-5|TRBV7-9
ASSSMAGRETQY
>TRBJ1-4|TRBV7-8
ASSFSGTRGNEKLF
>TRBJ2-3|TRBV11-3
ASSLDVGEQY
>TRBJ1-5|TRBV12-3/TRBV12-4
ASSGPGQGTNQPQH
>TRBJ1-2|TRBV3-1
ASSQESNYGYT
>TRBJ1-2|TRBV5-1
ASSVQGIPYGYT
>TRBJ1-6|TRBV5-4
ASSVGTGGNSPLH
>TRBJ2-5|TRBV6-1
ASSEGARTVQETQY
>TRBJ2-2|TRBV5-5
ASSSMTGEGELF
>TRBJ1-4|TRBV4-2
ASSQGLGTGMGKLF